What follows is one T cell receptor beta chain and its context. The antigen is unknown. Primers used in a second PCR of about 6 to 11 cycles were a sample-barcoded 5' primer and a J-beta primer mix. Sequencing of every sample gave 2.5 million or more CDR3-containing paired-end reads. TCRdb re-derived calls from the 5' RACE reads in MiXCR, one entry per CDR3 protein. The data hold approximately 1.5 million distinct CDR3 sequences, with 40% to 45% observed a single time. CDR3 length: 14 residues. V lost 7 bases and J lost 3, with 15 bases in between. This entry comes from a study of blood T cells in healthy people across ages. Across the study: Per two T cells, template switching captured roughly one barcoded beta molecule. Study-wide results and limits: Among T cells, TCR beta diversity per million cells dropped roughly linearly as age rose.

Donation came from healthy Caucasian individuals in Russia who were aged 6 to 90. The receptor was derived from a woman under 30 in good health. The sequenced sample consisted of blood. The chain uses TRBV12-3 or TRBV12-4 and TRBJ1-2; D perhaps matches TRBD1 (6 bases). Here the CDR3 DNA reads TGTGCCAGCACCCCCGGGGGGCGGTACTATGGCTACACCTTC. Its translation: CASTPGGRYYGYTF.